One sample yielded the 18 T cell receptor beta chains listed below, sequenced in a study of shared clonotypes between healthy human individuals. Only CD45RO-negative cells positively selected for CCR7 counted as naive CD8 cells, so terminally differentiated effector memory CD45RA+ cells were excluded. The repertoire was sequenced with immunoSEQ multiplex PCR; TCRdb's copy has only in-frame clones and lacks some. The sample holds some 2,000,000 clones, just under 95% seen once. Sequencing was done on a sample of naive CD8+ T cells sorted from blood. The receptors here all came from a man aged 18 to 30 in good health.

CDR3 sequence: CASSPQERKTSGDYGYTF. As DNA, the CDR3 is TGTGCCAGCAGCCCGCAGGAAAGGAAGACCTCCGGGGACTATGGCTACACCTTC. The rearrangement joins TRBV7-9 to TRBJ1-2, with no clear D. The V end lost 5 bases, the J end lost 3 bases, and 25 bases lay between the germline ends. The CDR3 totals 18 residues. Germline V gene lookup returns CDR1 SEHNR and CDR2 FQNEAQ (reference sequence).

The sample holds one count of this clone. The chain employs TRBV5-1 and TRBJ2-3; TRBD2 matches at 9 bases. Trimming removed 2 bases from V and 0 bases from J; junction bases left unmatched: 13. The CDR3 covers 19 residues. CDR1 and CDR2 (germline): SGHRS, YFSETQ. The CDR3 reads CASSFPLTSGVSSTDTQYF. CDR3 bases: TGCGCCAGCAGCTTCCCCCTGACTAGCGGAGTTTCTAGCACAGATACGCAGTATTTT.

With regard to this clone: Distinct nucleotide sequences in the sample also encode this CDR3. The CDR3 nucleotides are TGCGCCAGCAGCTGGACAGGCACAGATACGCAGTATTTT. Protein: CASSWTGTDTQYF. J is TRBJ2-3 and V is TRBV5-1, with a possible D match to TRBD1 (6 bases). V lost 3 bases, J lost 1 base, and 6 bases lay in between. The CDR3 totals 13 residues. Germline V gives CDR1 SGHRS, CDR2 YFSETQ.

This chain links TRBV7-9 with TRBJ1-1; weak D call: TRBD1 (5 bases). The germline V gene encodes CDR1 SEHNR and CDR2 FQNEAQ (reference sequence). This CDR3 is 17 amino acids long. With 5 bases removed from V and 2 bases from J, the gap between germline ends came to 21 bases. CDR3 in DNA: TGTGCCAGCAGCGCGGGGGTCGCGATTGAAAAAAACACTGAAGCTTTCTTT. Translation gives CASSAGVAIEKNTEAFF.

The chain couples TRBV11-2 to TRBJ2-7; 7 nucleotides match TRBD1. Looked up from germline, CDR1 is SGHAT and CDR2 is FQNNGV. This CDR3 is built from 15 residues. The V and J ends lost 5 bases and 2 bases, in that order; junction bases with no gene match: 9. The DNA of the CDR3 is TGTGCCAGCAGCGCGAGGGGGCTCGGGACCTACGAGCAGTACTTC. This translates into CASSARGLGTYEQYF.

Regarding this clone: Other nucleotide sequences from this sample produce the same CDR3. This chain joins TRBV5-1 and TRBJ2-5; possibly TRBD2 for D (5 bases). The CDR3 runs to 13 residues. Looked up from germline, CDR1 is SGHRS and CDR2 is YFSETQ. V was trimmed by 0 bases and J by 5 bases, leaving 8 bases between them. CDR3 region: CASSLGGLETQYF. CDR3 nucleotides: TGCGCCAGCAGCTTGGGAGGGTTGGAGACCCAGTACTTC.

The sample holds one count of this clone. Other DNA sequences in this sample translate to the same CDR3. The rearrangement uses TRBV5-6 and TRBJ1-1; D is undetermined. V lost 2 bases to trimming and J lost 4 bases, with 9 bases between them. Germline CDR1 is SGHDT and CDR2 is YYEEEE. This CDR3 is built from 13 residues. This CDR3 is CASSFLGGTEAFF. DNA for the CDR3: TGTGCCAGCAGCTTTCTTGGTGGCACTGAAGCTTTCTTT.

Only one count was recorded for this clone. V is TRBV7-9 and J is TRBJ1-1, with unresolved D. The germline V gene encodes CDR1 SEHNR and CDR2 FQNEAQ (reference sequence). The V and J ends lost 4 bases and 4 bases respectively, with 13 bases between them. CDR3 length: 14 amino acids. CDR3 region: CASSSPLPITEAFF. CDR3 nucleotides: TGTGCCAGCAGCTCCCCCCTTCCCATCACTGAAGCTTTCTTT.

DNA for the CDR3: TGTGCCAGCAGCGAGACAAGCCATGGCTACACCTTC. This translates into CASSETSHGYTF. This chain uses TRBV9 with TRBJ1-2; D not certain. Germline V CDR1 and CDR2: SGDLS, YYNGEE. The CDR3 is 12 residues long. Deletions cut 3 bases from V and 6 bases from J, with 9 bases between.

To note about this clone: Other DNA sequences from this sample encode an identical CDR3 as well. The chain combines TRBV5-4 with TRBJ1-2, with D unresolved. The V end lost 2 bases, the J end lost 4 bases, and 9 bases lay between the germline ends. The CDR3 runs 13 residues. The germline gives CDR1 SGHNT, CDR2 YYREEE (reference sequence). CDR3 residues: CASSFTGSYGYTF. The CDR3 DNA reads TGTGCCAGCAGCTTTACCGGGTCCTATGGCTACACCTTC.

As DNA, the CDR3 is TGCGCCAGCAGCCAAGAGCCCGGAAGACGACTGGACTCCTACGAGCAGTACTTC. This encodes CASSQEPGRRLDSYEQYF. This chain links TRBV4-1 with TRBJ2-7; D is undetermined. The CDR3 runs 18 residues. V was trimmed by 0 bases and J by 0 bases, leaving 18 bases between them. Germline V CDR1 and CDR2: MGHRA, YSYEKL.

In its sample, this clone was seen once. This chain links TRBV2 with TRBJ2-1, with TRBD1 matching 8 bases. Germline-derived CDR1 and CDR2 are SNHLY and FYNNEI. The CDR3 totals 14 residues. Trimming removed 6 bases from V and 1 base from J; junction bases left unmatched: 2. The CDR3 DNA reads TGTGCCAGCAGAGACAGGGGTTCCTACAATGAGCAGTTCTTC. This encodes CASRDRGSYNEQFF. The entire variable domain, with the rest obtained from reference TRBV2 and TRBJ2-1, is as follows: EPEVTQTPSHQVTQMGQEVILRCVPISNHLYFYWYRQILGQKVEFLVSFYNNEISEKSEIFDDQFSVERPDGSNFTLKIRSTKLEDSAMYFCASRDRGSYNEQFFGPGTRLTVL.

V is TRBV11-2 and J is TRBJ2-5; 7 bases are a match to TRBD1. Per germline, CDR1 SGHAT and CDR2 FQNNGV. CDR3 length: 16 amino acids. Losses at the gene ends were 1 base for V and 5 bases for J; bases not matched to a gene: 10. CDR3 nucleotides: TGTGCCAGCAGCTTAGTCCCGGAAGGGGGCGACGAGACCCAGTACTTC. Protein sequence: CASSLVPEGGDETQYF. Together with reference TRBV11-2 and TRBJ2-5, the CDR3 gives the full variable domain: EAGVAQSPRYKIIEKRQSVAFWCNPISGHATLYWYQQILGQGPKLLIQFQNNGVVDDSQLPKDRFSAERLKGVDSTLKIQPAKLEDSAVYLCASSLVPEGGDETQYFGPGTRLLVL.

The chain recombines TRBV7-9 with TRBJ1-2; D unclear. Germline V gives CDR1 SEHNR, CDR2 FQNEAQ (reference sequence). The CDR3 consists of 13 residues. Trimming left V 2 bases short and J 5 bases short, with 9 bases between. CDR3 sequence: CASSLTTEYGYTF. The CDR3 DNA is TGTGCCAGCAGCTTAACGACGGAGTATGGCTACACCTTC.

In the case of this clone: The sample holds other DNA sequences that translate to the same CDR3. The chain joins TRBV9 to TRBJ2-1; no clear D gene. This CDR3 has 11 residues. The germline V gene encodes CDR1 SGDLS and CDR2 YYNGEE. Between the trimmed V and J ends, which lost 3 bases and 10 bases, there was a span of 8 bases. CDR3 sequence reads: CASSAAGEQFF. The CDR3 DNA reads TGTGCCAGCAGCGCTGCCGGGGAGCAGTTCTTC. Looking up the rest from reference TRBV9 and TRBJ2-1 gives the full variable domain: DSGVTQTPKHLITATGQRVTLRCSPRSGDLSVYWYQQSLDQGLQFLIQYYNGEERAKGNILERFSAQQFPDLHSELNLSSLELGDSALYFCASSAAGEQFFGPGTRLTVL.

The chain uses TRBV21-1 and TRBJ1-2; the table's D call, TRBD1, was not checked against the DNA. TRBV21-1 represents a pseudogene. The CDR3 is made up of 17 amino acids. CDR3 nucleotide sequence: TGTGCCAGCAGCAAGTCCCCCCGGGACAAAACTAACTATGGCTACACCTTC. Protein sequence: CASSKSPRDKTNYGYTF.

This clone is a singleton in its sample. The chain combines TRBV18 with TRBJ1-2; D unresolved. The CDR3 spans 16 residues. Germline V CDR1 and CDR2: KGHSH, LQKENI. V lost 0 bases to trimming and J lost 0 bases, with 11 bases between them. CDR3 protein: CASSPPDGEANYGYTF. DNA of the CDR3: TGTGCCAGCTCACCACCCGACGGAGAAGCTAACTATGGCTACACCTTC.

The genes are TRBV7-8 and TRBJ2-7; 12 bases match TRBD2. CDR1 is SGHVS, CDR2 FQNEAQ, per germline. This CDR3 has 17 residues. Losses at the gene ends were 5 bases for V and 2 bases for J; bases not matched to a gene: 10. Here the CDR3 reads CASSQGLAGSLTYEQYF. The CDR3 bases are TGTGCCAGCAGCCAGGGACTAGCGGGTTCCCTTACCTACGAGCAGTACTTC.